The clone carrying this TCR beta chain has a handful of counts. This entry comes from a study of beta chain features in type 1 diabetes. The sequenced template was cDNA made from the entire isolated RNA. TCRdb keeps only in-frame clones here, not all; method: immunoSEQ multiplex PCR. The table has 350,000 to 400,000 clones, about 16% seen once. The CDR3 length is 15 residues. From germline, CDR1 is LGHNA and CDR2 YNFKEQ. The V and J ends lost 4 bases and 4 bases, in that order; junction bases with no gene match: 2. The sequencing sample was made of naive CD4+ T cells from blood. This sequence originates from a woman between 18 and 29 years old in good health. The chain recombines TRBV4-2 with TRBJ2-3; 13 bases fit TRBD2. In nucleotides, the CDR3 is TGTGCCAGCAGCCCTACTAGCGGGAGGGCAGATACGCAGTATTTT. This translates into CASSPTSGRADTQYF.